This TCR beta chain is drawn from a study of blood T cell repertoires in COVID-19. Overall study context: Sources were T cells, B-cell-depleted T cells, or PBMCs; the material itself was cDNA or gDNA.

Profiled with immunoSEQ multiplex PCR; TCRdb holds only in-frame clones, not every one. The table records some 270,000 clones, around 89% of them present only once. This sequence originates from a man younger than 45 with acute or convalescent COVID-19. Specimen: peripheral blood.

The CDR3 DNA reads as TGTGCCACCAGTGACCCTGGGACAGTGGGGGCTTTCTTT. This sequence encodes CATSDPGTVGAFF. This chain joins TRBV24-1 and TRBJ1-1; 7 positions match TRBD1. The CDR3 length is 13 residues. Per the germline V gene, CDR1 is KGHDR and CDR2 is SFDVKD. The J segment lost 11 bases and the V segment lost 4 bases, leaving 9 bases of the junction unmatched.